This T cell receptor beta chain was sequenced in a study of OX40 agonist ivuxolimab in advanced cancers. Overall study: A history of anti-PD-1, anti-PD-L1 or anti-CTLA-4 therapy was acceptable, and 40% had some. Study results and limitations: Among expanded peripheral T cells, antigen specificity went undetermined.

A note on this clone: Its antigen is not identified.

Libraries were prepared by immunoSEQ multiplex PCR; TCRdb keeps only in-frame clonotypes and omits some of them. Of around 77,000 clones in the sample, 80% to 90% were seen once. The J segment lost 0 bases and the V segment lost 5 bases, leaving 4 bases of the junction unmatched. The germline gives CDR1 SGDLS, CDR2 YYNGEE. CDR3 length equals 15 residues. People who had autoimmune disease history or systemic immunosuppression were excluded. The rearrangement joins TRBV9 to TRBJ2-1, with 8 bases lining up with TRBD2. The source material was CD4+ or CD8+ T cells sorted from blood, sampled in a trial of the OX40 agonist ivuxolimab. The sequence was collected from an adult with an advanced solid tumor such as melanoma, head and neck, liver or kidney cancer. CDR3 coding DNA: TGTGCCAGCAGAGGTAGCGGGGACTCCTACAATGAGCAGTTCTTC. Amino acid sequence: CASRGSGDSYNEQFF.